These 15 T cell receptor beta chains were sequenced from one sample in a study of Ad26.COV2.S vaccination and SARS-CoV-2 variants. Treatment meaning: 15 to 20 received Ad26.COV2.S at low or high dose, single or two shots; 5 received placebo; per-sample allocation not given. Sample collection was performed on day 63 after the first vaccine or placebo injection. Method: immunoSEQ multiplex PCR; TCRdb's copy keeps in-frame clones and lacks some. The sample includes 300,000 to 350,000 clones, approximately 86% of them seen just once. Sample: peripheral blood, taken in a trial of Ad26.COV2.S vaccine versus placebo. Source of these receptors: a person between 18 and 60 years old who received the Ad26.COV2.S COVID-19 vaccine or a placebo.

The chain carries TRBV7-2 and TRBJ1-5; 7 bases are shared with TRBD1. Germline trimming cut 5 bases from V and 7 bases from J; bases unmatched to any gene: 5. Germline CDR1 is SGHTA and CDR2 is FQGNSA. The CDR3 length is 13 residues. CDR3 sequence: CASSEGQRQPQHF. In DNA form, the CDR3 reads TGTGCCAGCAGCGAGGGACAGAGGCAGCCCCAGCATTTT.

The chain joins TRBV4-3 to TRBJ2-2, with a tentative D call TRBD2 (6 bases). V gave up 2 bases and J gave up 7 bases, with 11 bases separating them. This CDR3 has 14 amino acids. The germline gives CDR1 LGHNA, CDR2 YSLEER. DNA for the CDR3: TGCGCCAGCAGCCAAAAGGAGGGGAACGGGGAGCTGTTTTTT. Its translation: CASSQKEGNGELFF.

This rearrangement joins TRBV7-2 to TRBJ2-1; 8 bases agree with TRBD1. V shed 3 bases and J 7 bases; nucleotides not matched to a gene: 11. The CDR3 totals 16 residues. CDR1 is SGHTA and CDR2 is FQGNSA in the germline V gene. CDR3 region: CASSFQGAGLGNEQFF. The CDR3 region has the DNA TGTGCCAGCAGCTTCCAGGGGGCGGGACTGGGGAATGAGCAGTTCTTC.

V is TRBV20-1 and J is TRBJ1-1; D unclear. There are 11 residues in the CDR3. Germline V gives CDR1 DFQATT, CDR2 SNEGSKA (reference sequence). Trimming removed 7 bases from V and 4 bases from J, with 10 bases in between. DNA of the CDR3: TGCAGTGGTATAGTCGGCACTGAAGCTTTCTTT. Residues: CSGIVGTEAFF.

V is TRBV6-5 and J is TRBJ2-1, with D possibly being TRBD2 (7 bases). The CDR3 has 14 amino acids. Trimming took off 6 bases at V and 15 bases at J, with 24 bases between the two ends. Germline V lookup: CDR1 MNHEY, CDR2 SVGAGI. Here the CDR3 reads CASRKATGGPLAFF. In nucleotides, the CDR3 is TGTGCCAGCAGAAAGGCGACGGGGGGCCCCCTAGCGTTCTTC.

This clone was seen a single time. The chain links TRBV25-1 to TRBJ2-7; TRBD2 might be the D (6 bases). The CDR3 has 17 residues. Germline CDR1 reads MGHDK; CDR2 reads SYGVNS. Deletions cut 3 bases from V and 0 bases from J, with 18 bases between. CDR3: CASSDSGGRTDSYEQYF. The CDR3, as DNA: TGTGCCAGCAGTGATAGCGGAGGGCGAACCGACTCCTACGAGCAGTACTTC.

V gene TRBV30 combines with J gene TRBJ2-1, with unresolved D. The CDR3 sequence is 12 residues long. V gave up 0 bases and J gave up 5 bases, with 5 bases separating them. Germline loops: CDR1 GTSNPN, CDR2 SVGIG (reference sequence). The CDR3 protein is CAWSVLNNEQFF. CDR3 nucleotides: TGTGCCTGGAGTGTACTCAACAATGAGCAGTTCTTC.

In DNA form, the CDR3 reads TGCGCCAGCAGCCAGATGACAGGGGCTAGCCAGCCCCAGCATTTT. It yields the protein CASSQMTGASQPQHF. This chain links TRBV4-3 with TRBJ1-5, with TRBD1 matching 8 bases. There are 15 residues in the CDR3. V gave up 3 bases and J gave up 7 bases; unmatched junction bases: 8. Germline loops: CDR1 LGHNA, CDR2 YSLEER.

Here the CDR3 reads CASSVAPAGGPVADTQYF. The CDR3, as DNA: TGTGCCAGCAGCGTAGCTCCGGCGGGAGGGCCCGTCGCAGATACGCAGTATTTT. The rearrangement joins TRBV9 to TRBJ2-3, with 9 positions matching TRBD2. Trimming took 0 bases from V and 4 from J; bases not matched to a gene: 12. Germline V gene lookup returns CDR1 SGDLS and CDR2 YYNGEE. This CDR3 is 18 amino acids long. Full variable domain (rest looked up from reference TRBV9 and TRBJ2-3): DSGVTQTPKHLITATGQRVTLRCSPRSGDLSVYWYQQSLDQGLQFLIQYYNGEERAKGNILERFSAQQFPDLHSELNLSSLELGDSALYFCASSVAPAGGPVADTQYFGPGTRLTVL.

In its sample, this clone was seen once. The CDR3 spells CASSQVRSLAKNIQYF. CDR3 coding DNA: TGCGCCAGCAGCCAAGTTCGGTCCTTAGCCAAAAACATTCAGTACTTC. V gene TRBV4-3 combines with J gene TRBJ2-4; D not resolved. CDR1 is LGHNA and CDR2 is YSLEER in the germline V gene. This CDR3 comprises 16 residues. V gave up 1 base and J gave up 0 bases, with 10 bases separating them.

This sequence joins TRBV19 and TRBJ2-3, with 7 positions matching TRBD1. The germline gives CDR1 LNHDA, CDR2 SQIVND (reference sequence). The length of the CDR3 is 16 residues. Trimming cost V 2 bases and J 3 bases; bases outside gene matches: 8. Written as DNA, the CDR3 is TGTGCCAGTAGTATAAGATCGGCAGGGGGTACAGATACGCAGTATTTT. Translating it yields CASSIRSAGGTDTQYF.

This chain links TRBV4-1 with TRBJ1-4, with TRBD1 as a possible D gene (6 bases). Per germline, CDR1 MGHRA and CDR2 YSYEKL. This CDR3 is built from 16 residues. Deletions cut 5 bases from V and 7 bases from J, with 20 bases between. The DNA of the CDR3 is TGCGCCAGCAGCAGGGAAGGGGCAGGGGCAGGTGAAAAACTGTTTTTT. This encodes CASSREGAGAGEKLFF.

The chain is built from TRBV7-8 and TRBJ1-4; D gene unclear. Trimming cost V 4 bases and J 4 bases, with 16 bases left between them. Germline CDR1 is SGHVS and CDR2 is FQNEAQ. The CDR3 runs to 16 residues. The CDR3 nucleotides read TGTGCCAGCAGCTCAGAGGTGTCAGCTATTAATGAAAAACTGTTTTTT. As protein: CASSSEVSAINEKLFF.

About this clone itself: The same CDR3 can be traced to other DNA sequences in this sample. The CDR3 bases are TGCGCCAGCAGCTTCGGACAGGGGGTGTCGAACACCGGGGAGCTGTTTTTT. This codes for CASSFGQGVSNTGELFF. This chain connects TRBV5-1 to TRBJ2-2, with 10 bases lining up with TRBD1. In germline, CDR1 is SGHRS, CDR2 YFSETQ. Germline trimming cut 2 bases from V and 0 bases from J; bases unmatched to any gene: 4. CDR3 length: 17 residues.

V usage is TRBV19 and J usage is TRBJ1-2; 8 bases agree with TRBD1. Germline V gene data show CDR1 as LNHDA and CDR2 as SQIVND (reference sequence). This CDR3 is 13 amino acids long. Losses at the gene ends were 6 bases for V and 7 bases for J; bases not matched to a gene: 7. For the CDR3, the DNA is TGTGCCAGTAGACAAACAGGGGGTGGTGGCTACACCTTC. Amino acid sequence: CASRQTGGGGYTF.